This TCR beta chain was retrieved from a study of cytomegalovirus exposure and HLA in healthy donors. Overall study: An analysis done earlier identified about 120 million unique TCR beta sequences from about 179 million T cells.

This clone was seen more than once but under ten times. Its antigen is as yet unknown. Study-level results: Among donors in an Asian-associated ancestry cluster, a later analysis reportedly found fewer N-insertions than the approximately 700-donor mean. According to the study, around 150 TCR beta chains were cytomegalovirus-associated.

The primer mix had 60 Vbeta and 13 Jbeta primers. The method was immunoSEQ multiplex PCR; TCRdb's version includes in-frame clones alone and lacks a portion of them. The sample carries approximately 110,000 clones, roughly 15% recorded once. Sequencing was carried out using PBMCs. This TCR was sampled from a woman between 18 and 30 years old in good health and CMV-seronegative.

The CDR3 DNA sequence: TGTGCCAGCAGCTTTGGGCGGACTAGGGATGGGGATGAGCAGTTCTTC. Residues: CASSFGRTRDGDEQFF. The chain is built from TRBV5-6 and TRBJ2-1; TRBD2 aligns across 7 bases. Looked up from germline, CDR1 is SGHDT and CDR2 is YYEEEE. Losses at the gene ends were 2 bases for V and 8 bases for J; bases not matched to a gene: 13. The CDR3 totals 16 residues. Drawing the rest from reference TRBV5-6 and TRBJ2-1, the complete variable domain is DAGVTQSPTHLIKTRGQQVTLRCSPKSGHDTVSWYQQALGQGPQFIFQYYEEEERQRGNFPDRFSGHQFPNYSSELNVNALLLGDSALYLCASSFGRTRDGDEQFFGPGTRLTVL.